This T cell receptor (beta chain) was identified in a study of T cell responses to AZD1222 COVID-19 vaccine. Study results and caveats: Unmutated variant regions are reportedly targeted by nearly half of spike-specific TCRs. Across the whole spike, CD4 TCRs peaked at regions 160-218 and 743-854. Donors, mostly white British, included more females; clonal diversity was possibly underestimated.

Measured with immunoSEQ multiplex PCR; TCRdb has only the in-frame clones, and not every one. The repertoire consists of approximately 64,000 clones, with about 90% occurring once and the leading ten covering 6.3%. Germline V gene data show CDR1 as LGHDT and CDR2 as YNNKEL (reference sequence). V trimming: 1 base; J trimming: 2 bases; junction bases outside the gene matches: 4. This CDR3 contains 17 residues. With regard to this clone: Its antigen is currently unknown.

Sequencing used peripheral blood, obtained 28 days after the second dose of the MenACWY control vaccine. The gene calls are TRBV3-1 (or the pseudogene TRBV3-2) and TRBJ2-6, with 8 bases matching TRBD1. The source of this sequence is an adult who received the MenACWY meningococcal vaccine as a control. This CDR3 is CASSQGTGTPGANVLTF. CDR3 sequence (DNA): TGTGCCAGCAGCCAAGGGACAGGGACCCCTGGGGCCAACGTCCTGACTTTC.